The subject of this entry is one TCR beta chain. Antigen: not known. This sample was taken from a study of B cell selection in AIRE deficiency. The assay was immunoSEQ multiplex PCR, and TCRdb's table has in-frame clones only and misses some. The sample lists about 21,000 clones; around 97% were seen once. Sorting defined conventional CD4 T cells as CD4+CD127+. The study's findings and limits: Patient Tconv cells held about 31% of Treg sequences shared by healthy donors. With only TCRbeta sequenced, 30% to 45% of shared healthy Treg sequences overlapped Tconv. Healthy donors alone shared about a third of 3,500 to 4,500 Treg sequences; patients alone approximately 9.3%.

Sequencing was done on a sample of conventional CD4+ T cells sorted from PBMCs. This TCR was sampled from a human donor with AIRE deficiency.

DNA of the CDR3: TGTGCCAGCAGCGTAGGACAGGGTTTTTACGAGCAGTACTTC. It yields the protein CASSVGQGFYEQYF. The V gene is TRBV9, the J gene TRBJ2-7; 7 bases line up with TRBD1. The CDR3 consists of 14 residues. Germline assignment: CDR1 SGDLS and CDR2 YYNGEE. V shed 0 bases and J 4 bases; nucleotides not matched to a gene: 4.